This is a list of T cell receptor beta chains from one sample in a study of blood T cell repertoires in COVID-19. Clones were read by immunoSEQ multiplex PCR, and TCRdb kept only the in-frame ones, dropping some. This sample yields over 350,000 clones, of which 86% are seen a single time; over 1.3% belongs to the top ten. What was sequenced was peripheral blood. All receptors come from a woman in her 30s with active or convalescent COVID-19. Both conserved end residues are part of each CDR3. Fields, in order: J gene, D gene, V gene, clone size, CDR3 protein, CDR3 DNA. The D gene is left open where the match is weak. For some rows the clone size is stated as once, few or many, or as a class when expanded; others skip it.

TRBJ1-1 NA TRBV29-1 once CSALGRAGVDAEAFF TGCAGCGCCCTAGGCAGGGCAGGGGTTGACGCTGAAGCTTTCTTT
TRBJ1-4 NA TRBV6-1 once CASSEAAGNNEKLFF TGTGCCAGCAGTGAAGCGGCGGGGAATAATGAAAAACTGTTTTTT
TRBJ2-7 TRBD2 TRBV7-9 few CASSLVLAGAYEQYF TGTGCCAGCAGCTTAGTTCTAGCGGGAGCGTACGAGCAGTACTTC
TRBJ1-3 TRBD1 TRBV6-5 NA CASRSLTGVGNTIYF TGTGCCAGCAGGTCTTTGACAGGGGTTGGAAACACCATATATTTT
TRBJ2-1 NA TRBV5-4 NA CASSLGGPTLYNEQFF TGTGCCAGCAGCTTGGGGGGGCCCACCCTCTACAATGAGCAGTTCTTC
TRBJ1-5 NA TRBV30 NA CAWSVLQNSNQPQHF TGTGCCTGGAGTGTACTCCAAAATAGCAATCAGCCCCAGCATTTT
TRBJ1-2 TRBD1 TRBV6-4 NA CASSDLGGGYGYTF TGTGCCAGCAGCGATTTAGGGGGCGGCTATGGCTACACCTTC
TRBJ2-3 TRBD2 TRBV7-9 NA CASSPRGTSSTDTQYF TGTGCCAGCAGCCCGAGAGGGACTAGCAGCACAGATACGCAGTATTTT
TRBJ2-2 TRBD2 TRBV6-4 NA CASLPSAGAPGELFF TGTGCCAGCTTACCCTCAGCGGGAGCTCCCGGGGAGCTGTTTTTT
TRBJ1-6 NA TRBV19 NA CASSTSSYNSPLHF TGTGCCAGTAGTACCAGCTCCTATAATTCACCCCTCCACTTT
TRBJ2-7 NA TRBV18 NA CASSPPYSTFEQYF TGTGCCAGCTCACCACCATATTCTACCTTCGAGCAGTACTTC
TRBJ1-2 NA TRBV23-1 NA CASSQSRGRPTNGYTF TGCGCCAGCAGTCAATCGCGGGGGCGGCCAACCAATGGCTACACCTTC
TRBJ2-1 TRBD2 TRBV5-1 NA CASSLVVAGTRGEQFF TGCGCCAGCAGCTTGGTAGTAGCGGGGACCCGGGGTGAGCAGTTCTTC
TRBJ1-5 TRBD1 TRBV3-1/TRBV3-2 few CASSQDLTGAQPQHF TGTGCCAGCAGCCAAGATCTGACAGGGGCTCAGCCCCAGCATTTT
TRBJ1-1 NA TRBV2 NA CASRQGSVLNTEAFF TGTGCCAGCAGACAGGGTTCCGTGTTGAACACTGAAGCTTTCTTT
TRBJ2-5 TRBD1 TRBV7-9 NA CASSLSDRGQQETQYF TGTGCCAGCAGCTTATCGGACAGGGGTCAGCAAGAGACCCAGTACTTC
TRBJ2-3 NA TRBV20-1 NA CSASLGEDTQYF TGCAGTGCTAGTCTTGGAGAAGATACGCAGTATTTT
TRBJ1-1 TRBD1 TRBV7-2 NA CASRPPGTGYEF TGTGCCAGCAGGCCTCCGGGGACAGGCTATGAATTT
TRBJ2-7 NA TRBV6-5 NA CASSYSRDSGYEQYF TGTGCCAGCAGTTACTCACGGGATTCCGGCTACGAGCAGTACTTC
TRBJ2-6 NA TRBV2 once CASSDLAAGANVLTF TGTGCCAGCAGTGATTTGGCAGCTGGGGCCAACGTCCTGACTTTC
TRBJ1-6 TRBD1 TRBV6-4 NA CASSRTGSNSPLHF TGTGCCAGCAGCAGGACAGGTTCTAATTCACCCCTCCACTTT
TRBJ1-2 NA TRBV6-6 once CASSPENGGRNYGYTF TGTGCCAGCAGTCCAGAAAACGGAGGAAGAAACTATGGCTACACCTTC
TRBJ1-1 TRBD1 TRBV5-1 NA CASSPGQGLNTEAFF TGCGCCAGCAGCCCGGGACAGGGCTTGAACACTGAAGCTTTCTTT
TRBJ2-2 NA TRBV19 once CASQYGGELFF TGTGCCAGCCAATACGGGGGGGAGCTGTTTTTT
TRBJ2-7 TRBD2 TRBV6-5 NA CASSYSGLAGAEQYF TGTGCCAGCAGTTACTCAGGGCTAGCGGGAGCCGAGCAGTACTTC
TRBJ1-3 TRBD1 TRBV5-6 NA CASSLRGTGRNTIYF TGTGCCAGCAGCTTGCGAGGGACAGGAAGGAACACCATATATTTT
TRBJ2-6 TRBD1 TRBV23-1 NA CASSYGQGGTGANVLTF TGCGCCAGCAGTTACGGACAGGGGGGTACTGGGGCCAACGTCCTGACTTTC
TRBJ2-1 NA TRBV10-2 NA CASSESVEQFF TGCGCCAGCAGTGAATCAGTGGAGCAGTTCTTC
TRBJ1-6 NA TRBV30 once CAWSVPSDNSPLHF TGTGCCTGGAGTGTACCAAGCGATAATTCACCCCTCCACTTT
TRBJ2-7 NA TRBV3-1/TRBV3-2 NA CASSRNAGSEQYF TGTGCCAGCAGCCGTAACGCGGGATCTGAGCAGTACTTC
TRBJ1-5 NA TRBV19 NA CASSIPDQPQHF TGTGCCAGTAGTATCCCCGATCAGCCCCAGCATTTT
TRBJ2-3 TRBD2 TRBV4-1 NA CASSHPTSGGPSTDTQYF TGCGCCAGCAGCCATCCGACTAGCGGGGGACCTAGCACAGATACGCAGTATTTT
TRBJ1-2 NA TRBV6-5 NA CASLGDYGYTF TGTGCCAGCCTAGGGGACTATGGCTACACCTTC
TRBJ1-2 NA TRBV30 NA CAWSGDLNPSYYGYTF TGTGCCTGGAGCGGAGACCTAAACCCTTCATACTATGGCTACACCTTC
TRBJ1-6 TRBD1 TRBV10-2 NA CASSGQGNSPLHF TGCGCCAGCTCGGGACAGGGAAATTCACCCCTCCACTTT
TRBJ2-1 NA TRBV29-1 NA CSVEDLQGSYNEQFF TGCAGCGTTGAAGATCTTCAGGGGTCCTACAATGAGCAGTTCTTC
TRBJ2-1 TRBD2 TRBV10-3 NA CAISSGRAGGAYNEQFF TGTGCCATCAGTAGCGGGAGGGCCGGCGGGGCTTACAATGAGCAGTTCTTC
TRBJ2-3 NA TRBV3-1/TRBV3-2 NA CASSHRLATSGGRDTQYF TGTGCCAGCAGCCACCGGCTAGCTACTAGTGGGGGGAGAGATACGCAGTATTTT
TRBJ2-3 TRBD2 TRBV6-2/TRBV6-3 NA CASSYIGGTTDTQYF TGTGCCAGCAGTTACATCGGGGGGACGACAGATACGCAGTATTTT
TRBJ2-2 TRBD1 TRBV19 NA CASTRPGQGARTGELFF TGTGCCAGTACTCGACCGGGACAGGGGGCTCGGACCGGGGAGCTGTTTTTT
TRBJ1-1 TRBD1 TRBV18 NA CASSPSTGASNTEAFF TGTGCCAGCTCACCATCAACAGGGGCCTCGAACACTGAAGCTTTCTTT
TRBJ1-1 NA TRBV6-1 NA CASSDRGVWTEAFF TGTGCCAGCAGTGATCGGGGGGTTTGGACTGAAGCTTTCTTT
TRBJ2-7 NA TRBV2 NA CASRPGTSYEQYF TGTGCCAGCCGACCCGGGACAAGCTACGAGCAGTACTTC
TRBJ2-7 NA TRBV5-4 NA CASSLAGSVSEQYF TGTGCCAGCAGCTTGGCCGGGAGCGTGAGCGAGCAGTACTTC
TRBJ2-2 TRBD1 TRBV7-7 NA CASSKGQGAGGELFF TGTGCCAGCAGCAAGGGACAGGGGGCTGGCGGGGAGCTGTTTTTT
TRBJ2-3 NA TRBV12-3/TRBV12-4 NA CASRAGATDTQYF TGTGCCAGCAGAGCAGGGGCTACAGATACGCAGTATTTT
TRBJ1-1 NA TRBV20-1 NA CSALQGTEAFF TGCAGTGCTCTACAGGGCACTGAAGCTTTCTTT
TRBJ1-1 NA TRBV6-4 NA CASHGHGRNTEAFF TGTGCCAGCCACGGACATGGACGGAACACTGAAGCTTTCTTT
TRBJ1-2 TRBD1 TRBV3-1/TRBV3-2 NA CASSHTQGHYGYTF TGTGCCAGCAGCCATACACAGGGGCATTATGGCTACACCTTC